A single sample gave rise to the 26 T cell receptor beta chains below, sequenced in a study of cytomegalovirus exposure and HLA in healthy donors. PCR used 60 Vbeta primers and 13 Jbeta primers. Assay: immunoSEQ multiplex PCR; the TCRdb copy retains only in-frame clones and omits some. Of more than 65,000 clones in the sample, 65% to 75% are singletons; the top ten hold 11%. Sequenced material: PBMCs. The receptors stem from a woman aged 55 to 70 in good health and CMV-seropositive.

The chain employs TRBV10-3 and TRBJ2-7; tentatively, D is TRBD2 (6 bases). V dropped 7 bases and J dropped 0 bases, with 10 bases sitting between them. The CDR3 covers 13 residues. The V gene's germline CDR1 is ENHRY and CDR2 SYGVKD. This CDR3 reads CAITRDSSYEQYF. CDR3 sequence (DNA): TGTGCCATCACCAGGGACTCCTCCTACGAGCAGTACTTC.

The chain employs TRBV19 and TRBJ1-5; D unclear. This CDR3 is 15 amino acids long. With 3 bases removed from V and 9 bases from J, the gap between germline ends came to 18 bases. Germline V gene data show CDR1 as LNHDA and CDR2 as SQIVND (reference sequence). For the CDR3, the DNA is TGTGCCAGTAGTATGTCGGGTCGGCGCTCGGGGCCCCAGCATTTT. Its translation: CASSMSGRRSGPQHF. Variable domain in full (rest from reference TRBV19 and TRBJ1-5): DGGITQSPKYLFRKEGQNVTLSCEQNLNHDAMYWYRQDPGQGLRLIYYSQIVNDFQKGDIAEGYSVSREKKESFPLTVTSAQKNPTAFYLCASSMSGRRSGPQHFGDGTRLSIL.

This sequence joins TRBV6-1 and TRBJ2-4; the D gene is possibly TRBD1 (5 bases). The CDR3 is made up of 13 amino acids. Germline CDR1 is MNHNS and CDR2 is SASEGT. V was pared by 3 bases and J by 6 bases, with 9 bases between. The CDR3 bases are TGTGCCAGCAGTGACAGGGATCCAAACATTCAGTACTTC. As protein: CASSDRDPNIQYF.

The chain has TRBV27 and TRBJ2-3; 8 positions match TRBD2. This CDR3 comprises 17 residues. After removal of 6 bases from V and 4 bases from J, the junction contained 15 bases not matched to a gene. CDR1 is MNHEY, CDR2 SMNVEV, per germline (reference sequence). CDR3 DNA: TGTGCCAGCAGATCTAGAAGGACTAGCCTTCCACCAGATACGCAGTATTTT. Amino acids: CASRSRRTSLPPDTQYF.

The chain couples TRBV5-1 to TRBJ1-4; tentative D call: TRBD1 (5 bases). With 0 bases removed from V and 7 bases from J, the gap between germline ends came to 10 bases. The CDR3 consists of 14 residues. CDR1 SGHRS and CDR2 YFSETQ come from the germline V gene. In DNA, the CDR3 is TGCGCCAGCAGCTTGGAGGGGCGGGGTGAAAAACTGTTTTTT. Translation gives CASSLEGRGEKLFF.

The chain carries TRBV4-2 and TRBJ1-2; no firm D call. Germline CDR1 reads LGHNA; CDR2 reads YNFKEQ. The CDR3 spans 15 residues. V was clipped by 0 bases and J by 5 bases, with 13 bases between them. The CDR3 nucleotides are TGTGCCAGCAGCCAAGACGACGGAGAGGCGTATGGCTACACCTTC. Its translation is CASSQDDGEAYGYTF.

The chain couples TRBV7-2 to TRBJ2-5; D might be TRBD2 (6 bases). This CDR3 has 12 amino acids. From germline, CDR1 is SGHTA and CDR2 FQGNSA. V was pared by 6 bases and J by 7 bases, with 12 bases between. CDR3: CASSQEEGTQYF. The CDR3 DNA is TGTGCCAGCAGTCAGGAGGAGGGGACCCAGTACTTC.

V is TRBV2 and J is TRBJ1-5; 12 bases match TRBD1. Germline-derived CDR1 and CDR2 are SNHLY and FYNNEI. The CDR3 length is 15 residues. The V and J ends lost 8 bases and 6 bases, in that order; junction bases with no gene match: 8. Here the CDR3 reads CASGGQGAIGQPQHF. In DNA, the CDR3 is TGTGCCAGCGGGGGACAGGGGGCGATTGGTCAGCCCCAGCATTTT.

In the case of this clone: The junction and the germline gene differ at one end; a read error may be behind it. This chain joins TRBV7-9 and TRBJ1-1, with unresolved D. CDR1 is SEHNR and CDR2 is FQNEAQ in the germline V gene (reference sequence). The CDR3 runs to 12 residues. The CDR3: CSSSLGIQKAFF. CDR3 nucleotide sequence: TGTTCCAGCAGCTTAGGGATACAGAAAGCTTTCTTT. The full variable domain, with the rest looked up from reference TRBV7-9 and TRBJ1-1, is DTGVSQNPRHKITKRGQNVTFRCDPISEHNRLYWYRQTLGQGPEFLTYFQNEAQLEKSRLLSDRFSAERPKGSFSTLEIQRTEQGDSAMYLCSSSLGIQKAFFGQGTRLTVV.

The DNA of the CDR3 is TGTGCCTGGAGAGGGGAAGGGGCTGGAAACACCATATATTTT. Its protein product is CAWRGEGAGNTIYF. The chain links TRBV30 to TRBJ1-3, with a possible D match to TRBD1 (5 bases). Deletions cut 3 bases from V and 2 bases from J, with 11 bases between. The CDR3 loop spans 14 amino acids. The germline V gene encodes CDR1 GTSNPN and CDR2 SVGIG (reference sequence).

The rearrangement links TRBV18 to TRBJ2-5; TRBD2 is a possible D gene (6 bases). The V end lost 3 bases, the J end lost 5 bases, and 19 bases lay between the germline ends. The CDR3 has 16 residues. Germline lookup yields CDR1 KGHSH and CDR2 LQKENI. DNA of the CDR3: TGTGCCAGCTCACCGGGAGGATTGCTAGCGTTGGAGACCCAGTACTTC. The encoded protein is CASSPGGLLALETQYF.

The V call is TRBV11-3, the J call TRBJ2-7; a weak D match, TRBD1 (6 bases). V was cut by 5 bases and J by 5 bases, with 13 bases left in between. The germline V gene encodes CDR1 SGHNT and CDR2 YENEEA. The CDR3 spans 13 residues. CDR3 in DNA: TGTGCCAGCAGCCCTACAGGGTCCAACGAGCAGTACTTC. Its translation is CASSPTGSNEQYF. Together with reference TRBV11-3 and TRBJ2-7, the CDR3 gives the full variable domain: EAGVVQSPRYKIIEKKQPVAFWCNPISGHNTLYWYLQNLGQGPELLIRYENEEAVDDSQLPKDRFSAERLKGVDSTLKIQPAELGDSAVYLCASSPTGSNEQYFGPGTRLTVT.

This chain connects TRBV29-1 to TRBJ1-1; TRBD1 matches at 9 bases. V lost 6 bases, J lost 6 bases, and 8 bases stayed unmatched. Per the germline V gene, CDR1 is SQVTM and CDR2 is ANQGSEA. CDR3 length equals 13 residues. CDR3 protein: CSVGTGLTPEAFF. The CDR3 DNA reads TGCAGCGTCGGGACAGGGTTAACACCTGAAGCTTTCTTT.

Only a few counts were recorded for this clone. The J gene is TRBJ2-1, the V gene TRBV2; D might be TRBD2 (5 bases). This CDR3 contains 15 residues. The germline gives CDR1 SNHLY, CDR2 FYNNEI. Trimming shortened V by 2 bases and J by 0 bases, and 8 bases separated the two germline ends. The CDR3 bases are TGTGCCAGCAGTGAAAGCGGTAACTCCTACAATGAGCAGTTCTTC. Protein product: CASSESGNSYNEQFF.

V is TRBV5-6 and J is TRBJ2-2, with 7 bases aligning to TRBD2. J was trimmed by 5 bases and V by 4 bases; bases with no gene match: 5. Germline V gives CDR1 SGHDT, CDR2 YYEEEE. This CDR3 contains 14 residues. CDR3 amino acids: CASSPWEGTGELFF. The CDR3 DNA reads TGTGCCAGCAGCCCCTGGGAGGGAACCGGGGAGCTGTTTTTT.

The CDR3 DNA reads TGTGCCGGAGACAGTAATGGAAACACCATATATTTT. Translating gives CAGDSNGNTIYF. V and J are TRBV6-1 and TRBJ1-3; a weak D match, TRBD1 (5 bases). Germline V lookup: CDR1 MNHNS, CDR2 SASEGT. There are 12 residues in the CDR3. Trimming pared 11 bases from V and 3 bases from J, leaving 11 bases between.

This clone was observed a single time. The chain links TRBV7-9 to TRBJ2-1; 10 bases are a match to TRBD2. CDR1 and CDR2 from the germline V gene are SEHNR and FQNEAQ (reference sequence). This CDR3 contains 15 residues. Trimming took 6 bases from V and 3 from J; bases not matched to a gene: 5. CDR3: CASRDGLAVYNEQFF. The CDR3 DNA reads as TGTGCCAGCAGGGATGGACTAGCGGTCTACAATGAGCAGTTCTTC.

This clone was observed a handful of times. V is TRBV6-1 and J is TRBJ1-1; D not certain. Germline loops: CDR1 MNHNS, CDR2 SASEGT. Trimming took 2 bases from V and 5 from J, leaving 6 bases between them. CDR3 length equals 12 residues. CDR3 nucleotide sequence: TGTGCCAGCAGTGAATCGAGGACTGAAGCTTTCTTT. Amino acid sequence: CASSESRTEAFF.

This chain joins TRBV20-1 and TRBJ1-1; D is ambiguous. The CDR3 has 11 residues. Trimming removed 2 bases from V and 1 base from J, with 2 bases in between. Germline values: CDR1 DFQATT, CDR2 SNEGSKA (reference sequence). The CDR3 nucleotides are TGCAGTGCTAGACAGAACACTGAAGCTTTCTTT. Its protein is CSARQNTEAFF.

J is TRBJ2-2 and V is TRBV18; D uncertain. Trimming left V 2 bases short and J 3 bases short, with 10 bases between. The CDR3 is 15 residues long. Germline V lookup: CDR1 KGHSH, CDR2 LQKENI. CDR3 sequence: CASSPKAGYTGELFF. CDR3 bases: TGTGCCAGCTCACCAAAGGCCGGGTACACCGGGGAGCTGTTTTTT.

This chain joins TRBV19 and TRBJ1-4; 9 bases align to TRBD1. CDR3 length: 15 residues. J lost 4 bases, V lost 6 bases, and 6 bases had no gene match. The germline V gene has CDR1 LNHDA and CDR2 SQIVND (reference sequence). CDR3 protein: CASRRTGVNNEKLFF. Here the CDR3 DNA reads TGTGCCAGTAGGAGGACAGGGGTTAATAATGAAAAACTGTTTTTT.

V usage is TRBV27 and J usage is TRBJ2-1; the match to TRBD1 covers 8 bases. The junction had 2 bases not matched to a gene; V was cut back by 4 bases and J by 0 bases. This CDR3 has 15 amino acids. Germline CDR1 MNHEY, CDR2 SMNVEV (reference sequence). CDR3 protein: CASSSDRVSYNEQFF. CDR3 sequence (DNA): TGTGCCAGCAGTTCGGACAGGGTCTCCTACAATGAGCAGTTCTTC.

The chain is built from TRBV5-1 and TRBJ2-1, with D tentatively TRBD1 (6 bases). This CDR3 is built from 14 residues. Trimming took 8 bases from V and 5 from J, leaving 17 bases between them. In germline, CDR1 is SGHRS, CDR2 YFSETQ. CDR3 in DNA: TGCGCCAGTCGATTCACGTCAGGGGACAATGAGCAGTTCTTC. Residues: CASRFTSGDNEQFF.

The genes are TRBV12-5 and TRBJ1-3; D not certain. This CDR3 has 13 residues. V lost 5 bases and J lost 0, with 5 bases in between. Germline loops: CDR1 LGHNT, CDR2 FRNRAP. DNA of the CDR3: TGTGCTAGTGGTACACCCTCTGGAAACACCATATATTTT. This codes for CASGTPSGNTIYF.

The genes are TRBV19 and TRBJ2-7; 7 positions match TRBD1. This CDR3 contains 14 residues. Trimming cost V 5 bases and J 3 bases; bases outside gene matches: 7. Looked up from germline, CDR1 is LNHDA and CDR2 is SQIVND (reference sequence). The CDR3, as DNA: TGTGCCAGTAGTGGGGGACAGAATAACTACGAGCAGTACTTC. Translated: CASSGGQNNYEQYF.

This sequence joins TRBV29-1 and TRBJ2-7; D may be TRBD1 (6 bases). Germline CDR1 is SQVTM and CDR2 is ANQGSEA. Trimming stripped 4 bases from V and 2 bases from J, with 18 bases between. This CDR3 is built from 15 residues. CDR3 coding DNA: TGCAGCGTTGGAGGGGTCTCCAGGGGTGCCTACGAGCAGTACTTC. This sequence encodes CSVGGVSRGAYEQYF.